Only one count was recorded for the clone carrying this TCR beta chain. The antigen remains unidentified. One junction end does not reproduce the germline sequence, and a read error may be involved. The data were taken from a study of tumor-infiltrating lymphocytes in primary liver carcinoma. About the research overall: Tumor lesions were T1-T3 N0M0 and spanned about 4.2 to 11 cm. General observations from the study: Pairs of tumor regions overlapped more than tumor-adjacent and tumor-blood pairs did.

The CDR3 runs 15 residues. Germline loops: CDR1 SGHNT, CDR2 YENEEA. Production of TCR beta cDNA used around 500 ng total RNA together with a constant-region primer. Modified slightly, ARM-PCR produced TCR beta libraries over three nested multiplex PCR rounds. It was with TRBV1-TRBV30 forward primers and a C-beta reverse primer that the first two PCR rounds were run, at approximately 10 cycles each. In TCRdb, the multiplex PCR reads were re-called with MiXCR into one record per CDR3 protein. Found here are 300,000 to 400,000 distinct CDR3 sequences, 65% of them singletons; the top ten hold 5% to 6.5%. Germline DNA was also extracted, while the blood RNA originated from unsorted whole blood. Patients in the cohort were treatment-naive and living with chronic HBV infection.

Sequenced sample: peripheral blood. This clonotype originated in a man aged 35 to 55 with primary liver carcinoma and hepatitis B virus infection. V gene TRBV11-3 combines with J gene TRBJ2-3; no reliable D call. CDR3 DNA sequence: TGTGCCAGCAGCCCCGATGGGCGCAGCACAGCTACGCAGTATTTT. This gives the protein CASSPDGRSTATQYF.